The sequence of this TCR beta chain was determined in a study of blood T cell repertoires in COVID-19. Looking at the study overall: Sites across the United States, Italy and Spain contributed samples from acute and convalescent COVID-19.

Trimming took 4 bases from V and 3 from J, leaving 21 bases between them. Germline loops: CDR1 LNHDA, CDR2 SQIVND (reference sequence). The CDR3 has 17 residues. Methods used by the authors: The authors estimated nucleated cell counts from reference gene primer amplification. Assay: immunoSEQ multiplex PCR; the TCRdb copy retains only in-frame clones and omits some. The D gene and trimming were derived from the DNA, and the V and J assignments and clone size from that table. The sample lists about 45,000 clones; 80% to 90% were seen once. Sequencing was carried out using peripheral blood. The chain recombines TRBV19 with TRBJ2-5; D may be TRBD1 (6 bases). This receptor was obtained from an elderly woman with acute or convalescent COVID-19. The DNA of the CDR3 is TGTGCCAGTAGTAGCTCCAGGACAGCGATAACCAAAGAGACCCAGTACTTC. Encoded protein: CASSSSRTAITKETQYF.